What follows are 6 T cell receptor beta chains derived from one specimen sequenced in a study of cytomegalovirus exposure and HLA in healthy donors. Vbeta (60) and Jbeta (13) primers were used in the PCR. Libraries were prepared by immunoSEQ multiplex PCR; TCRdb keeps only in-frame clonotypes and omits some of them. The table has some 200,000 clones, 60% to 80% seen once. Input material: PBMCs. These receptors were taken from a man in his late teens or twenties in good health and CMV-seronegative.

The chain carries TRBV5-1 and TRBJ1-3; 7 bases align to TRBD1. The CDR3 extends over 15 amino acids. CDR1 is SGHRS, CDR2 YFSETQ, per germline. V shed 7 bases and J 0 bases; nucleotides not matched to a gene: 7. The CDR3 nucleotides are TGCGCCAGCGCCAGAGACAGGGCCTCTGGAAACACCATATATTTT. This translates into CASARDRASGNTIYF. The variable domain in full, completed from reference TRBV5-1 and TRBJ1-3, reads KAGVTQTPRYLIKTRGQQVTLSCSPISGHRSVSWYQQTPGQGLQFLFEYFSETQRNKGNFPGRFSGRQFSNSRSEMNVSTLELGDSALYLCASARDRASGNTIYFGEGSWLTVV.

The genes are TRBV2 and TRBJ2-2; 10 bases match TRBD1. Germline CDR1 is SNHLY and CDR2 is FYNNEI. V trimming: 4 bases; J trimming: 0 bases; junction bases outside the gene matches: 14. This CDR3 has 20 amino acids. The CDR3 nucleotides read TGTGCCAGCAGTGTCCGGACAGGGGGGGGGATTATCGCGAACACCGGGGAGCTGTTTTTT. Amino acids: CASSVRTGGGIIANTGELFF.

This clone was counted between two and nine times. Other DNA sequences of this sample code for an identical CDR3. The chain couples TRBV28 to TRBJ1-2; a weak D match, TRBD1 (6 bases). Germline CDR1 is MDHEN and CDR2 is SYDVKM. V lost 3 bases to trimming and J lost 6 bases, with 11 bases between them. This CDR3 is 13 amino acids long. CDR3 in DNA: TGTGCCAGCAGTTTCCGGGGGGCTGATGGCTACACCTTC. Protein sequence: CASSFRGADGYTF.

The chain joins TRBV29-1 to TRBJ1-4, with a tentative D call TRBD1 (5 bases). Germline CDR1 and CDR2: SQVTM and ANQGSEA. V was cut by 0 bases and J by 16 bases, with 12 bases left in between. The CDR3 runs 11 residues. Here the CDR3 reads CSVEDGHRWFF. CDR3 DNA: TGCAGCGTTGAAGATGGCCACAGGTGGTTTTTT.

The V and J genes are TRBV7-2 and TRBJ2-6, with D possibly matching TRBD1 (6 bases). The CDR3 extends over 17 amino acids. V lost 1 base and J 0 bases, leaving 10 bases between the germline ends. Per the germline V gene, CDR1 is SGHTA and CDR2 is FQGNSA. The CDR3: CASSLDGGYSGANVLTF. CDR3 in DNA: TGTGCCAGCAGCTTAGATGGGGGCTACTCTGGGGCCAACGTCCTGACTTTC.

The chain couples TRBV7-3 to TRBJ2-3, with D possibly matching TRBD2 (6 bases). Germline V lookup: CDR1 SGHTA, CDR2 FQGTGA. This CDR3 has 15 amino acids. V was shortened by 5 bases and J by 2 bases, with 14 bases between the two germline ends. Here the CDR3 DNA reads TGTGCCAGCAGCCTCTCGCGGGGACTCACAGATACGCAGTATTTT. It yields the protein CASSLSRGLTDTQYF.